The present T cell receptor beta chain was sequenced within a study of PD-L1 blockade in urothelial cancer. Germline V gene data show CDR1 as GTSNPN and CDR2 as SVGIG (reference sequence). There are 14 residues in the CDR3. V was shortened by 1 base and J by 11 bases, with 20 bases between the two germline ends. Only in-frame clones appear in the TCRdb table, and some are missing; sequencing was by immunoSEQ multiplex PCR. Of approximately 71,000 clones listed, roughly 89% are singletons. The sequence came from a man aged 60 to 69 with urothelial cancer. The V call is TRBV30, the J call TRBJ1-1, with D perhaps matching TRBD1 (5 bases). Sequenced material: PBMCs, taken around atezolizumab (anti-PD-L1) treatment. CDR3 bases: TGTGCCTGGAGTGCGGACCCCCGGGGCGGGAGGGCTTTCTTT. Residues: CAWSADPRGGRAFF.